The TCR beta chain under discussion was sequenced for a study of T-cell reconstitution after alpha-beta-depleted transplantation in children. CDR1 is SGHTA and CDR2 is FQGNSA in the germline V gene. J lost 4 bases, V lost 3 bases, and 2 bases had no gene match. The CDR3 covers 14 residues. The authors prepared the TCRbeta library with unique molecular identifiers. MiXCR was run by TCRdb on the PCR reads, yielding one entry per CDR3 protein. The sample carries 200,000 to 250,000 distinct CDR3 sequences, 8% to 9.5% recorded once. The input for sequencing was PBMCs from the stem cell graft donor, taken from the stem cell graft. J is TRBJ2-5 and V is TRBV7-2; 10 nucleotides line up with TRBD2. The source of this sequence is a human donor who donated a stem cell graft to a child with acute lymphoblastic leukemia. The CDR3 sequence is CASSFSGGRETQYF. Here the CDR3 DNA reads TGTGCCAGCAGCTTTAGCGGGGGGCGAGAGACCCAGTACTTC. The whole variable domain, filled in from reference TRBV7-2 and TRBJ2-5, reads GAGVSQSPSNKVTEKGKDVELRCDPISGHTALYWYRQSLGQGLEFLIYFQGNSAPDKSGLPSDRFSAERTGGSVSTLTIQRTQQEDSAVYLCASSFSGGRETQYFGPGTRLLVL.